Below, 28 T cell receptor beta chains from the same sample are listed, as sequenced in a study of cytotoxic CD8 clonotypes in ibrutinib-treated CLL. The data were produced by immunoSEQ multiplex PCR, yet TCRdb's version contains in-frame clones alone and is incomplete. Here the sample spans some 200,000 clones, about three quarters being singletons. Sequences were derived from PBMCs, sampled after 12 months of ibrutinib treatment. Receptor source: a human donor with chronic lymphocytic leukemia.

This clone was detected a few times. The chain couples TRBV21-1 to TRBJ1-1; the table assigns TRBD1, which was not confirmed against the DNA. TRBV21-1 is a pseudogene locus. The CDR3 extends over 15 amino acids. In DNA form, the CDR3 reads TGTGCCAGCAGCAGACTACAGGGGGCTAACACTGAAGCTTTCTTT. It specifies CASSRLQGANTEAFF.

The chain employs TRBV6-5 and TRBJ1-1, with TRBD1 matching 7 bases. Trimming removed 4 bases from V and 5 bases from J; junction bases left unmatched: 10. The germline gives CDR1 MNHEY, CDR2 SVGAGI. The CDR3 runs to 15 residues. The CDR3 sequence: CASSWGRRGGTEAFF. The CDR3 DNA follows: TGTGCCAGCAGTTGGGGACGCAGGGGGGGGACTGAAGCTTTCTTT.

The V gene is TRBV30, the J gene TRBJ2-4, with D possibly matching TRBD1 (6 bases). Germline V gene sequence: CDR1 GTSNPN, CDR2 SVGIG (reference sequence). Trimming cost V 2 bases and J 5 bases, with 10 bases left between them. CDR3 length equals 13 residues. CDR3 sequence (DNA): TGTGCCTGGAGTACAGGGTTTGAAAACATTCAGTACTTC. Protein: CAWSTGFENIQYF.

This sequence joins TRBV21-1 and TRBJ1-2. TRBV21-1 is annotated as a pseudogene. The CDR3 totals 14 residues. The CDR3 loop is CASSNDSPTGGYTF. CDR3 nucleotide sequence: TGTGCCAGCAGCAACGACAGCCCCACGGGAGGCTACACCTTC.

This chain joins TRBV2 and TRBJ1-5; 9 bases line up with TRBD1. This CDR3 comprises 15 residues. J lost 6 bases, V lost 0 bases, and 3 bases had no gene match. The germline gives CDR1 SNHLY, CDR2 FYNNEI. The CDR3 reads CASSEAGQGSQPQHF. The CDR3 region has the DNA TGTGCCAGCAGTGAAGCGGGACAGGGCAGTCAGCCCCAGCATTTT.

This chain connects TRBV6-5 to TRBJ1-1; D possibly corresponds to TRBD1 (5 bases). There are 14 residues in the CDR3. Germline CDR1 MNHEY, CDR2 SVGAGI. V gave up 6 bases and J gave up 1 base, with 12 bases separating them. The CDR3 nucleotides are TGTGCCAGCAGACTATTAACAGGGAACACTGAAGCTTTCTTT. Amino acid sequence: CASRLLTGNTEAFF.

The chain carries TRBV4-3 and TRBJ2-7; 7 nucleotides agree with TRBD1. This CDR3 has 19 amino acids. Trimming took 0 bases from V and 2 from J; bases not matched to a gene: 16. CDR1 LGHNA and CDR2 YSLEER come from the germline V gene. The CDR3 sequence is CASSQDLLTDRELPYEQYF. The CDR3 DNA sequence: TGCGCCAGCAGCCAAGATCTTCTTACCGACAGGGAACTACCCTACGAGCAGTACTTC.

The DNA of the CDR3 is TGTGCCAGCAGCGGGGGGACAGGGAGGGCAGATACGCAGTATTTT. This gives the protein CASSGGTGRADTQYF. The chain is built from TRBV9 and TRBJ2-3; 9 nucleotides agree with TRBD1. The V gene's germline CDR1 is SGDLS and CDR2 YYNGEE. The CDR3 length is 15 residues. With V trimmed by 3 bases and J by 4 bases, 6 bases remained unmatched. Drawing the rest from reference TRBV9 and TRBJ2-3, the complete variable domain is DSGVTQTPKHLITATGQRVTLRCSPRSGDLSVYWYQQSLDQGLQFLIQYYNGEERAKGNILERFSAQQFPDLHSELNLSSLELGDSALYFCASSGGTGRADTQYFGPGTRLTVL.

The chain employs TRBV14 and TRBJ2-1, with a weak D call TRBD2 (5 bases). V shed 3 bases and J shed 0 bases, with 12 bases lying between them. Germline lookup yields CDR1 SGHDN and CDR2 FVKESK. This CDR3 has 16 amino acids. CDR3 sequence: CASSHFWRSSYNEQFF. Here the CDR3 DNA reads TGTGCCAGCAGCCATTTCTGGAGGAGCTCCTACAATGAGCAGTTCTTC.

The chain carries TRBV4-2 and TRBJ1-2; no firm D call. The CDR3 has 12 amino acids. Germline CDR1 LGHNA, CDR2 YNFKEQ. Trimming removed 4 bases from V and 4 bases from J, with 7 bases in between. CDR3 in amino acids: CASSLQSYGYTF. As DNA, the CDR3 is TGTGCCAGCAGCCTGCAGTCCTATGGCTACACCTTC.

The chain uses TRBV5-4 and TRBJ1-6; D ambiguous. The CDR3 sequence is 13 residues long. V dropped 4 bases and J dropped 10 bases, with 12 bases sitting between them. Germline V gene sequence: CDR1 SGHNT, CDR2 YYREEE (reference sequence). CDR3 residues: CASSIEADSPLHF. As DNA, the CDR3 is TGTGCCAGCAGCATCGAGGCGGACTCACCCCTCCACTTT. Drawing the rest from reference TRBV5-4 and TRBJ1-6, the complete variable domain is ETGVTQSPTHLIKTRGQQVTLRCSSQSGHNTVSWYQQALGQGPQFIFQYYREEENGRGNFPPRFSGLQFPNYSSELNVNALELDDSALYLCASSIEADSPLHFGNGTRLTVT.

In this sample, this clone turned up a few times. The genes are TRBV6-1 and TRBJ1-5, with D possibly being TRBD1 (5 bases). In germline, CDR1 is MNHNS, CDR2 SASEGT. V was clipped by 2 bases and J by 6 bases, with 8 bases between them. The CDR3 extends over 13 amino acids. CDR3 in DNA: TGTGCCAGCAGTGAACAGGGTCTTCAGCCCCAGCATTTT. Protein product: CASSEQGLQPQHF.

Concerning this clone itself: Sequence at one end of the junction differs from germline and may be a read error. The chain uses TRBV20-1 and TRBJ2-1; D perhaps matches TRBD2 (5 bases). The germline CDR1 and CDR2 sequences are DFQATT and SNEGSKA (reference sequence). The CDR3 totals 11 residues. The chain's CDR3 is CSTSFVDEQFF. The CDR3 DNA reads as TGCAGTACTAGTTTCGTTGATGAGCAGTTCTTC.

The J gene is TRBJ2-1, the V gene TRBV7-2, with D maybe TRBD1 (6 bases). Germline values: CDR1 SGHTA, CDR2 FQGNSA. V was shortened by 4 bases and J by 5 bases, with 12 bases between the two germline ends. The CDR3 contains 14 residues. Here the CDR3 DNA reads TGTGCCAGCAGCTGGAAGACAGGACACAATGAGCAGTTCTTC. Translating gives CASSWKTGHNEQFF.

The V call is TRBV6-5, the J call TRBJ2-7; 13 nucleotides line up with TRBD2. The ends lost 6 bases at V and 2 bases at J; junction bases unmatched: 1. Germline V gene sequence: CDR1 MNHEY, CDR2 SVGAGI. This CDR3 is built from 14 residues. The CDR3 loop reads CASRGTSGTYEQYF. The CDR3 bases are TGTGCCAGCAGGGGGACTAGCGGGACCTACGAGCAGTACTTC.

This chain connects TRBV29-1 to TRBJ1-2; 7 bases fit TRBD1. The CDR3 length is 15 residues. Unmatched junction bases numbered 13, after V lost 6 bases and J lost 3 bases. Germline assignment: CDR1 SQVTM and CDR2 ANQGSEA. The CDR3 DNA is TGCAGCGTACATAAACAGGGGCGAACTTACTATGGCTACACCTTC. Its protein product is CSVHKQGRTYYGYTF.

This clone was detected ten times or more. The chain couples TRBV5-1 to TRBJ1-5; D unclear. V lost 0 bases and J lost 7, with 8 bases in between. CDR1 is SGHRS, CDR2 YFSETQ, per germline. There are 13 residues in the CDR3. This CDR3 is CASSLAPTQPQHF. The CDR3 DNA sequence: TGCGCCAGCAGCTTGGCGCCAACACAGCCCCAGCATTTT. Full variable domain (missing parts from reference TRBV5-1 and TRBJ1-5): KAGVTQTPRYLIKTRGQQVTLSCSPISGHRSVSWYQQTPGQGLQFLFEYFSETQRNKGNFPGRFSGRQFSNSRSEMNVSTLELGDSALYLCASSLAPTQPQHFGDGTRLSIL.

This chain links TRBV30 with TRBJ1-5; D gene uncertain. CDR3 length equals 12 residues. Germline V gene data show CDR1 as GTSNPN and CDR2 as SVGIG (reference sequence). V gave up 5 bases and J gave up 5 bases, with 10 bases separating them. CDR3 sequence (DNA): TGTGCCTGGGGGGAGGGCTATCAGCCCCAGCATTTT. It codes for CAWGEGYQPQHF. The variable domain in full, completed from reference TRBV30 and TRBJ1-5, reads SQTIHQWPATLVQPVGSPLSLECTVEGTSNPNLYWYRQAAGRGLQLLFYSVGIGQISSEVPQNLSASRPQDRQFILSSKKLLLSDSGFYLCAWGEGYQPQHFGDGTRLSIL.

V and J are TRBV30 and TRBJ1-1, with 7 bases fitting TRBD1. Per germline, CDR1 GTSNPN and CDR2 SVGIG (reference sequence). The CDR3 has 14 residues. Trimming cost V 4 bases and J 4 bases; bases outside gene matches: 9. The CDR3 DNA reads TGTGCCTGGATCGGCCTACAGGGGTCCACTGAAGCTTTCTTT. Translation: CAWIGLQGSTEAFF.

V is TRBV14 and J is TRBJ2-1; the match to TRBD2 covers 14 bases. J lost 9 bases, V lost 3 bases, and 13 bases had no gene match. The CDR3 totals 18 residues. Looked up from germline, CDR1 is SGHDN and CDR2 is FVKESK. CDR3 DNA sequence: TGTGCCAGCAGCCAGTCCTTTTTGACTAGCGGGAGGGCCGGTGAGCAGTTCTTC. This sequence encodes CASSQSFLTSGRAGEQFF. Variable domain in full (rest from reference TRBV14 and TRBJ2-1): EAGVTQFPSHSVIEKGQTVTLRCDPISGHDNLYWYRRVMGKEIKFLLHFVKESKQDESGMPNNRFLAERTGGTYSTLKVQPAELEDSGVYFCASSQSFLTSGRAGEQFFGPGTRLTVL.

This rearrangement joins TRBV19 to TRBJ1-2; no clear D gene. Germline loops: CDR1 LNHDA, CDR2 SQIVND (reference sequence). This CDR3 has 14 residues. The V gene lost 4 bases and the J gene lost 3 bases, with 12 bases spanning the gap. The CDR3 loop reads CASSKDGIYYGYTF. Here the CDR3 DNA reads TGTGCCAGTAGTAAGGACGGTATTTACTATGGCTACACCTTC.

This clone was counted between two and nine times. This chain uses TRBV30 with TRBJ2-1, with 7 bases aligning to TRBD2. The CDR3 totals 13 residues. The trim removed 5 bases at V and 9 bases at J, leaving 10 bases unmatched. Germline V gene lookup returns CDR1 GTSNPN and CDR2 SVGIG (reference sequence). The chain's CDR3 is CAWAKRGSSEQFF. CDR3 nucleotide sequence: TGTGCCTGGGCCAAGCGGGGAAGTAGTGAGCAGTTCTTC.

This clone has just a few counts. The chain couples TRBV5-6 to TRBJ2-6; tentatively, D is TRBD1 or TRBD2 (5 bases each). V dropped 2 bases and J dropped 2 bases, with 8 bases sitting between them. CDR1 is SGHDT and CDR2 is YYEEEE in the germline V gene. The CDR3 is 15 amino acids. CDR3 sequence: CASSFLGPGANVLTF. The CDR3 DNA reads as TGTGCCAGCAGCTTTTTGGGACCTGGGGCCAACGTCCTGACTTTC.

As DNA, the CDR3 is TGTGCCAGCAGCTTATTGGGGTTTGGTCAGCCCCAGCATTTT. As protein: CASSLLGFGQPQHF. The chain uses TRBV7-9 and TRBJ1-5; D is unresolved. Trimming removed 2 bases from V and 6 bases from J, with 11 bases in between. The CDR3 is 14 amino acids. CDR1 is SEHNR and CDR2 is FQNEAQ in the germline V gene (reference sequence).

The rearrangement joins TRBV16 to TRBJ1-2; D unclear. The V end was cut by 0 bases, the J end by 0 bases, with 17 bases between. Germline loops: CDR1 KGHSY, CDR2 FQNENV. This CDR3 is 18 amino acids long. CDR3 protein: CASSQSSLRHLTNYGYTF. In DNA form, the CDR3 reads TGTGCCAGCAGCCAATCGAGTCTGAGACACCTAACTAACTATGGCTACACCTTC.

The J gene is TRBJ1-2, the V gene TRBV7-9; 8 bases agree with TRBD1. V trimming: 1 base; J trimming: 4 bases; junction bases outside the gene matches: 2. Germline V CDR1 and CDR2: SEHNR, FQNEAQ (reference sequence). CDR3 size: 14 residues. The DNA for the CDR3 is TGTGCCAGCAGCTTAGGGGACAGGTTCTATGGCTACACCTTC. Encoded protein: CASSLGDRFYGYTF.

The rearrangement joins TRBV7-8 to TRBJ1-4; possibly TRBD1 for D (5 bases). Trimming shortened V by 5 bases and J by 8 bases, and 18 bases separated the two germline ends. CDR1 is SGHVS, CDR2 FQNEAQ, per germline. The CDR3 length is 15 residues. CDR3 loop: CASSPRVPGREKLFF. The DNA of the CDR3 is TGTGCCAGCAGCCCCCGAGTCCCAGGGCGGGAAAAACTGTTTTTT. The entire variable domain, with the rest obtained from reference TRBV7-8 and TRBJ1-4, is as follows: GAGVSQSPRYKVAKRGQDVALRCDPISGHVSLFWYQQALGQGPEFLTYFQNEAQLDKSGLPSDRFFAERPEGSVSTLKIQRTQQEDSAVYLCASSPRVPGREKLFFGSGTQLSVL.

The V gene is TRBV9, the J gene TRBJ2-1; weak D call: TRBD1 (6 bases). V was shortened by 0 bases and J by 6 bases, with 13 bases between the two germline ends. Germline loops: CDR1 SGDLS, CDR2 YYNGEE. The CDR3 runs 15 residues. CDR3: CASSVGPGRGNEQFF. In DNA form, the CDR3 reads TGTGCCAGCAGCGTAGGGCCAGGCAGGGGCAATGAGCAGTTCTTC.